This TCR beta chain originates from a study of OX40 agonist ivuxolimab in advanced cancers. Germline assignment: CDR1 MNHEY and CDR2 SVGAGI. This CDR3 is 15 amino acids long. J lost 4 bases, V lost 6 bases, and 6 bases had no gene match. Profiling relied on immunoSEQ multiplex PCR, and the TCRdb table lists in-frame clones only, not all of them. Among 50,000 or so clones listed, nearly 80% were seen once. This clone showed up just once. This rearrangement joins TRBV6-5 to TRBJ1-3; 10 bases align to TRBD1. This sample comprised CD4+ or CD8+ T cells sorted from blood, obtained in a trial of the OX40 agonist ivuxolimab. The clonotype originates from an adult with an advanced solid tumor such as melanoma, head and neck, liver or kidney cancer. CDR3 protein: CASRVTGGAGNTIYF. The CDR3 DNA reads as TGTGCCAGCAGGGTGACAGGGGGCGCAGGAAACACCATATATTTT.